This T cell receptor beta chain was obtained from a study of shared clonotypes between healthy human individuals (dated by TCRdb to 2019 to 2021). As for the study more broadly: Three men and a couple of women, aged 18 to 49 years, made up the cohort. Per donor, three plates each were used for CD4 naive and CD4 memory, two for CD8 naive, and one for CD8 memory. The study deeply sequenced blood TCR repertoires of about 5 healthy adults to estimate repertoire size and the extent of clonotype sharing between individuals. To increase sequencing depth and limit assay-specific biases, different laboratories used diverse techniques to prepare libraries and sequence TCR repertoires. Between about 0.8 and 9.5 billion PBMCs per donor were obtained by leukapheresis.

The donors were healthy, HIV-negative adults with no recently reported acute infections or vaccinations. Only Caucasian adults living in Nashville, Tennessee, USA were represented among the donors. CD4+ T cells were enriched by magnetic negative selection; naive cells were then positively selected on CD45RA, and the negative fraction formed the memory subset. After blood collection by leukapheresis, PBMCs were isolated using Ficoll-Histopaque density gradient centrifugation and then cryopreserved in the vapor phase of liquid nitrogen. Analytical flow cytometry was used to check the purity and quantity of every magnetically sorted T cell population. Genomic DNA was isolated from every sorted fraction and measured by UV absorbance on a Nanodrop 2000c. Study-wide findings and limitations: Sampling was restricted to blood, and TCR repertoires in tissues likely differ from the TCR repertoires found in blood. The small number of donors limited the genetic and exposure-history diversity represented. Clonotypes shared by all four sorted-subset donors showed higher generation probabilities than non-shared clonotypes. Incomplete sequencing was indicated by rarefaction of sorted-subset datasets, despite the large sequencing depth. Based on pairwise subsampling, the degree of clonotype sharing among donors was expected to be affected by sequencing depth. Sharing across a few donors was observed for about 5% of naive CD4, under 4% of naive CD8, roughly 2.4% of memory CD4, and about 0.4% of memory CD8 clonotypes. Naive subsets generally had larger estimated clonotype richness than memory subsets did.

TCR CDR3 regions were amplified from genomic DNA by multiplex PCR using the deep immunoSEQ assay. For each cell subset, the extracted genomic DNA was distributed evenly across all wells of several immunoSEQ 96-well plates, and each plate served as one replicate. Each replicate PCR for sorted subsets received roughly 0.2 ug genomic DNA, equal to roughly 29,000 T cell genomes. Purified libraries were measured with a Qubit 3.0 fluorometer, size-checked on a Bioanalyzer 2100, and measured again with the KAPA Library Quantification kit. Every immunoSEQ 96-well plate was sequenced on a separate single-read 150-cycle Illumina NextSeq 550 flow cell. Under the source paper's analysis protocol: Because the immunoSEQ output held only junctional sequences and lacked quality scores, the filtering could not match the filtering applied to full-length reads. To assign V/J genes and CDR3, sequences were annotated against IMGT germline references using PyIR, a Python wrapper for IgBLAST v1.9. Any read was removed if the V/J assignment was weak (E-value above 1e-6), the CDR3 was missing, or the read contained stop codons, out-of-frame junctions, or ambiguous translated residues. V3J clonotypes were defined as sequences sharing an identical inferred V gene, J gene, and CDR3 amino acid sequence. Percentage overlap between repertoires was computed as shared unique clonotypes divided by the size of the smaller repertoire. Repertoire richness was assessed with RTK rarefaction, the Chao1 estimator, and Recon v2.1 estimates of unobserved clonotypes. OLGA was used to compute generation probabilities for all TCRbeta clonotypes that the gDNA method yielded from four donors. Held by TCRdb, this immuneACCESS table contains in-frame sequences only and omits some clones. Under half of the omission traces to an unresolved V gene where checked; the cause of the rest is unknown. V and J calls and clone size follow that table, whereas D and trimming were derived from the DNA. In all, the sample holds more than 2,000,000 clones, and more than 90% of those were seen once. Together, the top ten hold under 0.15% of the sample.

Concerning this clone: The target of this receptor is not known. Per-nucleotide qualities are absent, and no much larger clonotype sits a single base away.

The junction shows trimming of 0 bases on V and 5 bases on J, and the gene matches do not reach 5 bases of it. The CDR3 contains 15 residues, cysteine and phenylalanine counted. The entry retains the CDR3 DNA only, 45 bases that are in frame from base 1. CDR1 and CDR2 (SGHDT, YYEEEE) derive from the germline V gene. The V gene is TRBV5-6 and the J gene is TRBJ1-1, and 9 junctional nucleotides match TRBD1. This receptor was taken from a man between 18 and 35 years old in good health. Sequenced: naive CD4+ T cells sorted from blood. The label giving this sample's cell subset or site can be read as: CD45RA+ positively selected. Here is the DNA: TGTGCCAGCAGCTTGGCGGACAGGGGTGTAACTGAAGCTTTCTTT. It translates as CASSLADRGVTEAFF.